This T cell receptor (beta chain) was identified during a study of shared clonotypes between healthy human individuals. Study overall: There were three CD4 naive, three CD4 memory, two CD8 naive and one CD8 memory plates per donor. Regarding the study as a whole: In contrast to clonotypes shared by all four donors, non-shared clonotypes had lower generation probabilities.

The CDR3 extends over 15 amino acids. CDR1 and CDR2 from the germline V gene are SGHKS and YYEKEE (reference sequence). Between the trimmed V and J ends, which lost 4 bases and 5 bases, there was a span of 18 bases. It was at deep level that the assay was run. TCRdb's copy holds only in-frame clones and misses some; the assay was immunoSEQ multiplex PCR. The sample consists of 300,000 to 350,000 clones, roughly 70% of them appearing once. This clone was seen more than once but under ten times. Its antigen is not identified. Sequencing input: memory CD4+ T cells sorted from blood. Subset indicated: CD45RA-negative fraction. This receptor was taken from a man aged 25-45 years in good health. V is TRBV5-5 and J is TRBJ2-5; possibly TRBD2 for D (6 bases). CDR3 protein: CASSDAAGRRETQYF. CDR3 in DNA: TGTGCCAGCAGCGACGCCGCGGGGAGGCGGGAGACCCAGTACTTC.